This T cell receptor beta chain emerged from a study of T cell responses to AZD1222 COVID-19 vaccine. Findings and caveats of the study: Repertoires were obtained only post-peak T cell response.

Germline V gene lookup returns CDR1 MNHEY and CDR2 SVGAGI. V lost 0 bases, J lost 7 bases, and 15 bases lay in between. This CDR3 is built from 16 residues. About this clone itself: What it binds is not known.

Sequencing used immunoSEQ multiplex PCR; TCRdb keeps in-frame clones, though not all of them. The sample includes around 140,000 clones, more than 85% of them seen just once. This sample comprised peripheral blood, obtained on day 0 of AZD1222 vaccination. The TCR was taken from an adult in good health. The genes are TRBV6-5 and TRBJ2-2; maybe TRBD2 (7 bases). The CDR3 DNA reads as TGTGCCAGCAGTTACTCAGGGGGGGAAACTATCGGGGAGCTGTTTTTT. This gives the protein CASSYSGGETIGELFF.